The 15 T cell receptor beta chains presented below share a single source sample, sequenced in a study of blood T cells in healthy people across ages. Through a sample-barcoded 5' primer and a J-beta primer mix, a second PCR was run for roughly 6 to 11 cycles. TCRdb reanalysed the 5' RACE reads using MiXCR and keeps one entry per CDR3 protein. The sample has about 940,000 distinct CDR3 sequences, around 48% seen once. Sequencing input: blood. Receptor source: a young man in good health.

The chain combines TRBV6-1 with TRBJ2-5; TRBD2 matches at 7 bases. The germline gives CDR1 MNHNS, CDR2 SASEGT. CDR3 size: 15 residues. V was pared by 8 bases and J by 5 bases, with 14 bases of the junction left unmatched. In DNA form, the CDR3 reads TGTGCCAGCGGAGCGGGGACTCCTGGCCTGGAGACCCAGTACTTC. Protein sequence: CASGAGTPGLETQYF.

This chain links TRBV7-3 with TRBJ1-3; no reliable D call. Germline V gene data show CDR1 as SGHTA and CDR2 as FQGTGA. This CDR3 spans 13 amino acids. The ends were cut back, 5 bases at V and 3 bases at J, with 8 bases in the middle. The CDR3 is CASSPSIGNTIYF. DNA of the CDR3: TGTGCCAGCAGCCCCTCCATTGGAAACACCATATATTTT.

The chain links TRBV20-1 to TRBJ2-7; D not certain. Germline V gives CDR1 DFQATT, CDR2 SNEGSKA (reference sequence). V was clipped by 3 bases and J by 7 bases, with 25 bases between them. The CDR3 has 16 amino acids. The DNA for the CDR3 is TGCAGTGCTAGGGTCCAGGCCTCCCTTTCCTACAATGAGCAGTACTTC. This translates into CSARVQASLSYNEQYF.

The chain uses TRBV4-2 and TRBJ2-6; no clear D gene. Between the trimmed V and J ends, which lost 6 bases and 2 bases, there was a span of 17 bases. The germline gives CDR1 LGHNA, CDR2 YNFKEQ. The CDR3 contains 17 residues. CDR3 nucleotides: TGTGCCAGCAGGTTCCTAGGAAGTAGCCCTGGGGCCAACGTCCTGACTTTC. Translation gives CASRFLGSSPGANVLTF.

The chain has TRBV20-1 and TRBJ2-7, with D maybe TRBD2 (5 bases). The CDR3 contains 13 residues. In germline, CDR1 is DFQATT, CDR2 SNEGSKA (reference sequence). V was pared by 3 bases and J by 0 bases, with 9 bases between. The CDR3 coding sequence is TGCAGTGCTAGGAGGGCTAGCTCCTACGAGCAGTACTTC. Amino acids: CSARRASSYEQYF.

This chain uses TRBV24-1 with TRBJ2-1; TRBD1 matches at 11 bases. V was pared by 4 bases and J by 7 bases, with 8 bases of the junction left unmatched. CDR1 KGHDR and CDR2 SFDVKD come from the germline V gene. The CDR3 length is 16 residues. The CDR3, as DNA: TGTGCCACCAGTGACCCGGGGACAGGGGGGGGAAATGAGCAGTTCTTC. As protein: CATSDPGTGGGNEQFF.

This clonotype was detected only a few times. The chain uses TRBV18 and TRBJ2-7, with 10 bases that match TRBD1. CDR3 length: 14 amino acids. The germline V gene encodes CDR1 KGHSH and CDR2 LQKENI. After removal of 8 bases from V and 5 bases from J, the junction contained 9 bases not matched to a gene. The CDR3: CASRGGDRGHEQYF. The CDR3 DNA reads TGTGCCAGCAGAGGGGGGGACAGGGGCCACGAGCAGTACTTC.

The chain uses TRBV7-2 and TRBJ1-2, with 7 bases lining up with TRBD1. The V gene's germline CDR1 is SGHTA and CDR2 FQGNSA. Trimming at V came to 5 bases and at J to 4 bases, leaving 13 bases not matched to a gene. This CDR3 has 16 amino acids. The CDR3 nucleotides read TGTGCCAGCAGCCCGCAGACAGGGAGTTTAATCTATGGCTACACCTTC. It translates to CASSPQTGSLIYGYTF.

The CDR3 region is CASSSDRGRFTDTQYF. CDR3 sequence (DNA): TGTGCCAGCAGTTCGGACAGGGGGCGCTTTACAGATACGCAGTATTTT. This chain links TRBV28 with TRBJ2-3; TRBD1 aligns across 11 bases. Germline V gene sequence: CDR1 MDHEN, CDR2 SYDVKM. The length of the CDR3 is 16 residues. V trimming: 4 bases; J trimming: 3 bases; junction bases outside the gene matches: 6.

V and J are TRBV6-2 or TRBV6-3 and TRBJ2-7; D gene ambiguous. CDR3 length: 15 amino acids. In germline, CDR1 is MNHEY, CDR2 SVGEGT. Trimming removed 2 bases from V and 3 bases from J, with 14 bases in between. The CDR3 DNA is TGTGCCAGCAGTTACGGCAGTGTGGGGTTCTACGAGCAGTACTTC. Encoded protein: CASSYGSVGFYEQYF.

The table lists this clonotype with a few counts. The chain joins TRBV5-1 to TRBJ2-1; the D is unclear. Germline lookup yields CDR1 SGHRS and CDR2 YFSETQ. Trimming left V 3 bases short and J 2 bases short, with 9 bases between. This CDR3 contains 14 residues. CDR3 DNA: TGCGCCAGCAGCTCCCCGAACACCTACAATGAGCAGTTCTTC. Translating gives CASSSPNTYNEQFF. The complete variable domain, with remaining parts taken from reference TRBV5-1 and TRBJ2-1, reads KAGVTQTPRYLIKTRGQQVTLSCSPISGHRSVSWYQQTPGQGLQFLFEYFSETQRNKGNFPGRFSGRQFSNSRSEMNVSTLELGDSALYLCASSSPNTYNEQFFGPGTRLTVL.

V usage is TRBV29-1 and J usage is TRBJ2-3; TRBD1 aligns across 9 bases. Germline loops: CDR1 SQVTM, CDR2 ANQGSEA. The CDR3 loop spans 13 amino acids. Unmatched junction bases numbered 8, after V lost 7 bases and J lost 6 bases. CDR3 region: CSGGGQGWDTQYF. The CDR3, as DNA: TGCAGCGGGGGCGGACAGGGGTGGGATACGCAGTATTTT.

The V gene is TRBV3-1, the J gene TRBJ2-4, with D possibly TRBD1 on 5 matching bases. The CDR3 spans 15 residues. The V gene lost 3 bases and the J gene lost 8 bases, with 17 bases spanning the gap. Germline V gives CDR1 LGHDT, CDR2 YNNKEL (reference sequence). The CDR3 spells CASSQRQGLRDIQYF. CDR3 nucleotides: TGTGCCAGCAGCCAGCGGCAGGGCTTGAGAGACATTCAGTACTTC.

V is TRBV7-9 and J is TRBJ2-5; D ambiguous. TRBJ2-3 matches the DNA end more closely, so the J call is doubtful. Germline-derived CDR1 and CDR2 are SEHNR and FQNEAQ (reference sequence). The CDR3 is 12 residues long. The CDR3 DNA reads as TGTGCCAGCAGCTTAGACCCGGAAACGCAGTATTTT. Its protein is CASSLDPETQYF.

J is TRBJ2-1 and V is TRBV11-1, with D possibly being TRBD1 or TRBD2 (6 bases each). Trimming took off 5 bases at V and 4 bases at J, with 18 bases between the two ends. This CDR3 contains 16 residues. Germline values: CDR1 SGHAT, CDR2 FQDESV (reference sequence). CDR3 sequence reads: CASSEREGGLYNEQFF. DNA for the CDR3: TGTGCCAGCAGCGAACGGGAAGGGGGGCTATACAATGAGCAGTTCTTC.